One TCR beta chain is described in this entry. Its antigen is undetermined. From germline, CDR1 is DFQATT and CDR2 SNEGSKA (reference sequence). V lost 8 bases and J lost 3, with 14 bases in between. This CDR3 is built from 12 residues. With molecular barcodes, quantitative 5'-RACE was used to make the TCR beta libraries. TCRdb recomputed calls from the 5' RACE reads with MiXCR, one row per CDR3 protein. The sample lists 300,000 to 350,000 distinct CDR3 sequences, under 25% occurring once. This sample was included in a study of CD8 T cells in ankylosing spondylitis. Points from the study as a whole: The authors found the disease-linked clones to be CD8+ and relatively rare in peripheral blood. Prior work had noted some motif variants in reactive arthritis blood and synovial fluid. Significantly higher representation of disease-linked clones was reported for matched ankylosing spondylitis synovial fluid.

This receptor was taken from a female donor with ankylosing spondylitis or in good health (not recorded which). Sequenced sample: blood, either unsorted or a sorted T cell fraction (not recorded which). The rearrangement joins TRBV20-1 to TRBJ2-7; weak D call: TRBD2 (5 bases). The CDR3 loop is CSSAPGDYEQYF. The CDR3 coding sequence is TGCAGTTCAGCACCCGGGGACTACGAGCAGTACTTC.